The entry below describes one TCR beta chain. Clones were read by immunoSEQ multiplex PCR, and TCRdb kept only the in-frame ones, dropping some. This repertoire shows 300,000 to 400,000 clones, roughly 90% found once; its top ten account for approximately 2.5%. The sample is drawn from a study of blood T cell repertoires in COVID-19. The cohort comprised adults aged roughly 18 to 95 years residing in approximately 25 US areas. Cohort 3 recovery required two negative PCRs, clearance, or symptom resolution. This CDR3 has 16 residues. The ends lost 4 bases at V and 5 bases at J; junction bases unmatched: 10. Germline V gives CDR1 SGHRS, CDR2 YFSETQ.

Sequences were obtained from PBMCs or T cells enriched from blood (not recorded which). The clonotype was recovered from a man in his sixties who had recovered from COVID-19. The chain couples TRBV5-1 to TRBJ2-2; 8 positions agree with TRBD1. CDR3 DNA sequence: TGCGCCAGCAGCGTGGATACAACAGGGGGAACCGGGGAGCTGTTTTTT. It encodes CASSVDTTGGTGELFF.